Shown below are 32 T cell receptor beta chains from a single sample sequenced in a study of CD8 T cells in ankylosing spondylitis. TCRdb reprocessed the 5' RACE reads with MiXCR, giving one entry per CDR3 protein. The sample carries around 340,000 distinct CDR3 sequences, around 20% recorded once. Material: blood, either unsorted or a sorted T cell fraction (not recorded which). Receptors originate from a male donor with ankylosing spondylitis or in good health (not recorded which).

V usage is TRBV28 and J usage is TRBJ1-6; 9 bases line up with TRBD1. The length of the CDR3 is 14 residues. The V and J ends lost 6 bases and 9 bases, in that order; junction bases with no gene match: 6. Germline assignment: CDR1 MDHEN and CDR2 SYDVKM. The CDR3 DNA follows: TGTGCCAGCAGCCTAGGGACAGGGAGTTCACCCCTCCACTTT. Its protein is CASSLGTGSSPLHF.

CDR3 residues: CSAQTDPEIYNEQFF. In nucleotides, the CDR3 is TGCAGTGCCCAGACGGACCCCGAGATCTACAATGAGCAGTTCTTC. The chain joins TRBV20-1 to TRBJ2-1, with D hard to call. Germline V gene sequence: CDR1 DFQATT, CDR2 SNEGSKA (reference sequence). V was trimmed by 6 bases and J by 3 bases, leaving 18 bases between them. The CDR3 has 15 residues.

The chain recombines TRBV5-5 with TRBJ2-7, with D unclear. The CDR3 sequence is 15 residues long. V was cut by 0 bases and J by 0 bases, with 10 bases left in between. The V gene's germline CDR1 is SGHKS and CDR2 YYEKEE (reference sequence). The CDR3 region is CASSLESSFSYEQYF. CDR3 bases: TGTGCCAGCAGCTTGGAGTCGTCCTTCTCCTACGAGCAGTACTTC.

V usage is TRBV12-3 or TRBV12-4 and J usage is TRBJ2-7; D possibly uses TRBD1 or TRBD2 (5 bases each). CDR3 size: 14 residues. The ends were cut back, 6 bases at V and 2 bases at J, with 14 bases in the middle. CDR3 DNA sequence: TGTGCCAGCAGGGGCCGGGACCGCCCCTACGAGCAGTACTTC. The encoded protein is CASRGRDRPYEQYF.

This chain links TRBV29-1 with TRBJ2-5; D is undetermined. This CDR3 has 13 amino acids. The V end lost 7 bases, the J end lost 1 base, and 13 bases lay between the germline ends. The germline CDR1 and CDR2 sequences are SQVTM and ANQGSEA. The CDR3 nucleotides are TGCAGCGGCCTCGAGTGGGCCCAAGAGACCCAGTACTTC. Translation: CSGLEWAQETQYF.

CDR3 sequence: CASSPTLPLLDRPYNEQFF. CDR3 DNA: TGTGCCAGCAGCCCGACTTTGCCACTTTTGGACAGGCCCTACAATGAGCAGTTCTTC. V and J are TRBV14 and TRBJ2-1; TRBD1 agrees at 7 bases. This CDR3 is 19 amino acids long. The germline V gene has CDR1 SGHDN and CDR2 FVKESK. J lost 2 bases, V lost 4 bases, and 17 bases had no gene match. Using reference TRBV14 and TRBJ2-1 for the parts outside the CDR3, the full variable domain is EAGVTQFPSHSVIEKGQTVTLRCDPISGHDNLYWYRRVMGKEIKFLLHFVKESKQDESGMPNNRFLAERTGGTYSTLKVQPAELEDSGVYFCASSPTLPLLDRPYNEQFFGPGTRLTVL.

The V and J genes are TRBV6-1 and TRBJ1-4; 7 bases agree with TRBD1. This CDR3 region has 15 residues. In germline, CDR1 is MNHNS, CDR2 SASEGT. The V segment lost 5 bases and the J segment 3 bases; nucleotides outside the gene matches: 6. CDR3 region: CASSPTGLPNEKLFF. The CDR3 DNA is TGTGCCAGCAGTCCGACAGGGCTTCCTAATGAAAAACTGTTTTTT.

This clonotype appeared a few times. This chain joins TRBV6-5 and TRBJ2-7, with a tentative D call TRBD2 (5 bases). Trimming removed 1 base at V and 5 bases at J, with 12 bases between. The CDR3 consists of 14 residues. In germline, CDR1 is MNHEY, CDR2 SVGAGI. CDR3 nucleotides: TGTGCCAGCAGTTACTTTAAAGGGAGCAACGAGCAGTACTTC. It translates to CASSYFKGSNEQYF.

V gene TRBV29-1 combines with J gene TRBJ1-2; weak D call: TRBD1 (5 bases). Germline V CDR1 and CDR2: SQVTM, ANQGSEA. V lost 7 bases and J lost 5, with 17 bases in between. The CDR3 is made up of 13 amino acids. The CDR3 coding sequence is TGCAGCGCCAAGGTCGACAGACTGTATGGCTACACCTTC. This translates into CSAKVDRLYGYTF.

A single count supports this clonotype. V gene TRBV29-1 combines with J gene TRBJ2-2; D is ambiguous. Germline V lookup: CDR1 SQVTM, CDR2 ANQGSEA. This CDR3 contains 12 residues. The V end lost 7 bases, the J end lost 4 bases, and 10 bases lay between the germline ends. The CDR3, as DNA: TGCAGCGGCATGGGGTTCACCGGGGAGCTGTTTTTT. This encodes CSGMGFTGELFF.

This clonotype came up a few times. This chain connects TRBV29-1 to TRBJ2-4; TRBD1 agrees at 8 bases. The CDR3 extends over 16 amino acids. The V and J ends lost 0 bases and 7 bases, in that order; junction bases with no gene match: 11. Germline CDR1 is SQVTM and CDR2 is ANQGSEA. CDR3 nucleotides: TGCAGCGTTGAAGATCCTACAGGGGGTCTGGGGAACATTCAGTACTTC. This gives the protein CSVEDPTGGLGNIQYF.

The V and J genes are TRBV12-3 or TRBV12-4 and TRBJ2-3; unclear D gene. With 4 bases removed from V and 6 bases from J, the gap between germline ends came to 11 bases. The CDR3 covers 13 residues. CDR3 in amino acids: CASSSGRADTQYF. The DNA of the CDR3 is TGTGCCAGCAGTTCAGGACGCGCGGATACGCAGTATTTT.

This clonotype came up a few times. The chain employs TRBV10-3 and TRBJ2-1; 12 bases agree with TRBD1. Per the germline V gene, CDR1 is ENHRY and CDR2 is SYGVKD. The CDR3 totals 15 residues. The trim removed 6 bases at V and 6 bases at J, leaving 6 bases unmatched. The CDR3, as DNA: TGTGCCATCAGGGAGGGGGACAGGGGGCTCAATGAGCAGTTCTTC. Protein sequence: CAIREGDRGLNEQFF.

V is TRBV7-9 and J is TRBJ2-1, with 7 bases lining up with TRBD1. Germline V gives CDR1 SEHNR, CDR2 FQNEAQ (reference sequence). This CDR3 comprises 14 residues. V lost 5 bases and J lost 7; bases outside the gene matches: 8. The CDR3 loop reads CASSPPDRENEQFF. DNA for the CDR3: TGTGCCAGCAGCCCGCCTGACAGGGAAAATGAGCAGTTCTTC.

The chain couples TRBV7-9 to TRBJ2-1; the D gene is possibly TRBD1 (6 bases). Germline-derived CDR1 and CDR2 are SEHNR and FQNEAQ (reference sequence). This CDR3 is built from 15 residues. V lost 4 bases and J 5 bases, leaving 15 bases between the germline ends. The CDR3 protein is CASSSRQVLDNEQFF. DNA of the CDR3: TGTGCCAGCAGCTCCAGACAGGTCCTTGACAATGAGCAGTTCTTC. Full variable domain (remainder filled in from reference TRBV7-9 and TRBJ2-1): DTGVSQNPRHKITKRGQNVTFRCDPISEHNRLYWYRQTLGQGPEFLTYFQNEAQLEKSRLLSDRFSAERPKGSFSTLEIQRTEQGDSAMYLCASSSRQVLDNEQFFGPGTRLTVL.

V is TRBV20-1 and J is TRBJ2-1; D gene uncertain. This CDR3 is built from 13 residues. Germline V gives CDR1 DFQATT, CDR2 SNEGSKA (reference sequence). V lost 4 bases to trimming and J lost 7 bases, with 14 bases between them. CDR3 amino acids: CSAMYQVGNEQFF. The CDR3 coding sequence is TGCAGTGCTATGTACCAGGTAGGGAATGAGCAGTTCTTC.

The V and J genes are TRBV9 and TRBJ2-5; D remains unclear. The CDR3 is made up of 14 amino acids. Germline-derived CDR1 and CDR2 are SGDLS and YYNGEE. Trimming left V 0 bases short and J 2 bases short, with 8 bases between. The CDR3: CASSVEVSQETQYF. The CDR3 DNA reads TGTGCCAGCAGCGTAGAGGTCAGTCAAGAGACCCAGTACTTC.

In this sample, this clonotype turned up a few times. This chain links TRBV10-3 with TRBJ1-2; TRBD1 might be the D (5 bases). This CDR3 contains 13 residues. Looked up from germline, CDR1 is ENHRY and CDR2 is SYGVKD. The V and J ends lost 5 bases and 5 bases respectively, with 12 bases between them. The CDR3 sequence: CAISTVEGYGYTF. The CDR3 coding sequence is TGTGCCATCAGTACGGTTGAGGGGTATGGCTACACCTTC.

This clonotype came up a few times. This chain links TRBV12-3 or TRBV12-4 with TRBJ2-5, with 7 bases identical to TRBD2. V lost 6 bases, J lost 4 bases, and 11 bases stayed unmatched. The CDR3 sequence is 15 residues long. The CDR3 loop is CASRGPERGPETQYF. CDR3 coding DNA: TGTGCCAGCAGAGGGCCCGAGCGGGGCCCAGAGACCCAGTACTTC.

The chain employs TRBV9 and TRBJ2-1; possibly TRBD2 for D (5 bases). V lost 4 bases, J lost 8 bases, and 16 bases lay in between. This CDR3 has 14 residues. The V gene's germline CDR1 is SGDLS and CDR2 YYNGEE. CDR3 sequence (DNA): TGTGCCAGCAGCTATAGCGCCCCGGCGGATGAGCAGTTCTTC. The encoded protein is CASSYSAPADEQFF.

This chain links TRBV20-1 with TRBJ2-3, with TRBD2 matching 8 bases. V lost 1 base, J lost 0 bases, and 6 bases stayed unmatched. This CDR3 spans 16 amino acids. CDR1 and CDR2 (germline): DFQATT, SNEGSKA (reference sequence). This CDR3 is CSARGAGGHSTDTQYF. DNA of the CDR3: TGCAGTGCTAGAGGGGCGGGGGGCCATAGCACAGATACGCAGTATTTT.

The chain employs TRBV7-9 and TRBJ2-3; possibly TRBD2 for D (5 bases). The ends were cut back, 4 bases at V and 0 bases at J, with 17 bases in the middle. The CDR3 runs 17 residues. Germline V lookup: CDR1 SEHNR, CDR2 FQNEAQ (reference sequence). CDR3 in DNA: TGTGCCAGCAGCTCACCCGTAGCGTACTCTAGCACAGATACGCAGTATTTT. It translates to CASSSPVAYSSTDTQYF. The full variable domain, in which reference TRBV7-9 and TRBJ2-3 provide the parts outside the CDR3, is DTGVSQNPRHKITKRGQNVTFRCDPISEHNRLYWYRQTLGQGPEFLTYFQNEAQLEKSRLLSDRFSAERPKGSFSTLEIQRTEQGDSAMYLCASSSPVAYSSTDTQYFGPGTRLTVL.

The chain joins TRBV2 to TRBJ2-3; 10 nucleotides line up with TRBD2. There are 17 residues in the CDR3. Germline V gene lookup returns CDR1 SNHLY and CDR2 FYNNEI. J gave up 2 bases and V 4 bases, and 9 bases lay outside the gene matches. This CDR3 is CASSVRLAGASTDTQYF. DNA of the CDR3: TGTGCCAGCAGTGTTCGCCTAGCGGGGGCCTCCACAGATACGCAGTATTTT.

The rearrangement uses TRBV12-3 or TRBV12-4 and TRBJ2-7; the D gene is possibly TRBD1 (6 bases). Trimming pared 3 bases from V and 0 bases from J, leaving 9 bases between. The CDR3 covers 14 residues. In nucleotides, the CDR3 is TGTGCCAGCAGTTTTACAGGGAGCTCCTACGAGCAGTACTTC. Translated: CASSFTGSSYEQYF.

This clonotype has more than one count but fewer than ten. The chain is built from TRBV27 and TRBJ2-4, with TRBD1 matching 8 bases. The V gene's germline CDR1 is MNHEY and CDR2 SMNVEV (reference sequence). V trimming: 6 bases; J trimming: 2 bases; junction bases outside the gene matches: 6. CDR3 size: 15 residues. The CDR3 loop is CASRLTGGPKNIQYF. The CDR3 DNA follows: TGTGCCAGCAGGCTAACAGGGGGGCCCAAAAACATTCAGTACTTC.

The chain employs TRBV5-6 and TRBJ2-1, with 11 bases fitting TRBD2. The germline V gene encodes CDR1 SGHDT and CDR2 YYEEEE. Germline trimming cut 4 bases from V and 8 bases from J; bases unmatched to any gene: 14. The length of the CDR3 is 17 residues. The CDR3 DNA is TGTGCCAGCAGCGAAGGCCCCCTAGCGGGGGGTTCAGATGAGCAGTTCTTC. This sequence encodes CASSEGPLAGGSDEQFF.

This clonotype was seen only a few times. The chain couples TRBV12-3 or TRBV12-4 to TRBJ2-5, with D uncertain. The CDR3 is made up of 13 amino acids. Trimming took off 3 bases at V and 1 base at J, with 6 bases between the two ends. CDR3 in amino acids: CASSLATQETQYF. The CDR3 nucleotides read TGTGCCAGCAGTTTGGCAACCCAAGAGACCCAGTACTTC.

This clonotype was seen more than once but under ten times. J is TRBJ2-7 and V is TRBV29-1; 8 bases fit TRBD1. V was clipped by 7 bases and J by 6 bases; unmatched bases: 5. There are 11 residues in the CDR3. Per germline, CDR1 SQVTM and CDR2 ANQGSEA. CDR3 region: CSADRESEQYF. The CDR3, as DNA: TGCAGCGCGGACAGGGAGAGCGAGCAGTACTTC.

This clonotype was recorded a few times. The V gene is TRBV6-1, the J gene TRBJ2-1, with TRBD2 matching over 10 bases. The V gene end was trimmed by 7 bases and the J gene end by 6 bases; junction bases not matched to a gene: 18. The CDR3 loop spans 18 amino acids. Germline CDR1 and CDR2: MNHNS and SASEGT. The CDR3 reads CASTREAGGYPLSNEQFF. CDR3 nucleotides: TGTGCCAGCACTCGTGAAGCGGGGGGGTATCCTCTGTCCAATGAGCAGTTCTTC.

This clonotype was seen many times. This sequence joins TRBV5-6 and TRBJ2-3; D perhaps matches TRBD2 (5 bases). The germline gives CDR1 SGHDT, CDR2 YYEEEE. The CDR3 extends over 13 amino acids. Trimming removed 2 bases at V and 4 bases at J, with 8 bases between. Here the CDR3 reads CASSFTGADTQYF. The CDR3 region has the DNA TGTGCCAGCAGCTTTACCGGGGCAGATACGCAGTATTTT.

This chain links TRBV4-1 with TRBJ2-7; unclear D gene. V was clipped by 1 base and J by 1 base, with 8 bases between them. Germline V gives CDR1 MGHRA, CDR2 YSYEKL. The CDR3 loop spans 14 amino acids. As DNA, the CDR3 is TGCGCCAGCAGCCAAGGGCTGAGTTCCTACGAGCAGTACTTC. Amino acid sequence: CASSQGLSSYEQYF.

The chain carries TRBV2 and TRBJ1-4, with 7 bases fitting TRBD1. CDR3 size: 16 residues. Per the germline V gene, CDR1 is SNHLY and CDR2 is FYNNEI. Trimming cost V 6 bases and J 2 bases; bases outside gene matches: 9. The chain's CDR3 is CASSIPWDSTNEKLFF. The DNA of the CDR3 is TGTGCCAGCAGCATACCGTGGGACAGCACTAATGAAAAACTGTTTTTT.